The entry below gives a single T cell receptor (beta chain) sequence along with its context. Its cognate antigen is unknown. Alongside a J-beta primer mix, a sample-barcoded 5' primer served in a second PCR lasting roughly 6 to 11 cycles. TCRdb itself ran the 5' RACE reads through MiXCR, one entry per CDR3 protein. Here the sample spans 1.5 million to 2 million distinct CDR3 sequences, approximately 50% being singletons. The record originates from a study of blood T cells in healthy people across ages. Study as a whole: Per every two T cells, about one barcoded beta molecule was captured by template switching. Whole-study findings and limits: It was found that TCR beta diversity correlated strongly with the percentage of naive T cells. Per million T cells, TCR beta diversity dropped roughly linearly as age increased.

This CDR3 is built from 14 residues. Germline trimming cut 5 bases from V and 3 bases from J; bases unmatched to any gene: 3. The germline V gene encodes CDR1 SEHNR and CDR2 FQNEAQ (reference sequence). The sequence was obtained from a woman in her thirties or forties in good health. The chain is built from TRBV7-9 and TRBJ2-1, with 8 bases fitting TRBD2. The sample consisted of blood. CDR3 residues: CASSTGGDYNEQFF. CDR3 in DNA: TGTGCCAGCAGCACGGGGGGGGACTACAATGAGCAGTTCTTC. The variable domain in full, completed from reference TRBV7-9 and TRBJ2-1, reads DTGVSQNPRHKITKRGQNVTFRCDPISEHNRLYWYRQTLGQGPEFLTYFQNEAQLEKSRLLSDRFSAERPKGSFSTLEIQRTEQGDSAMYLCASSTGGDYNEQFFGPGTRLTVL.